This T cell receptor beta chain derives from a study of identical twins. Whole-study findings and limits: Models underpredicted monozygotic twin sharing of out-of-frame TCR alpha.

MiXCR, run by TCRdb on the 5' RACE reads, gives a single entry per CDR3 protein. In the table there are about 890,000 distinct CDR3 sequences, about 12% of which are singletons. This clonotype was observed a few times. Its antigen is unknown. This CDR3 spans 14 amino acids. Trimming cost V 2 bases and J 4 bases, with 12 bases left between them. Germline CDR1 MNHEY, CDR2 SVGEGT. These data also formed part of another study, on yellow fever vaccine responses in identical twins.

The receptor comes from a woman aged 18-30 years in good health. The chain combines TRBV6-2 or TRBV6-3 with TRBJ2-7, with a weak D call TRBD2 (7 bases). Sequences were obtained from PBMCs. CDR3 amino acids: CASSYTGRGYEQYV. The CDR3 DNA reads as TGTGCCAGCAGTTACACAGGGAGGGGTTACGAGCAGTACGTC.